A selection of T cell receptor beta chains follows, all from one sample in a study of T cells in localized non-small cell lung cancer. Profiling relied on immunoSEQ multiplex PCR, and the TCRdb table lists in-frame clones only, not all of them. The sample has around 40,000 clones, approximately 84% seen once. The sequencing used peripheral blood, collected before any cancer treatment. The source is a man between 35 and 75 years old with stage I lung adenocarcinoma. Both conserved end residues are part of each CDR3. D genes are given only for firm matches. Size values are once, few and many counts, or a class for expanded clones, and some rows have none.

V gene	D gene	clone size	J gene	CDR3 length	CDR3 DNA	CDR3 protein
TRBV9	TRBD1	-	TRBJ1-2	15	TGTGCCAGCAGCGTAGAAGGGACAGGGCTCTATGGCTACACCTTC	CASSVEGTGLYGYTF
TRBV5-6	-	-	TRBJ1-3	16	TGTGCCAGCAGCTTGCGGGGTCTAGACTCTGGAAACACCATATATTTT	CASSLRGLDSGNTIYF
TRBV27	TRBD2	-	TRBJ2-7	14	TGTGCCAGCAGTAAGGGAGGGAAAGGAAGGGAGCAGTACTTC	CASSKGGKGREQYF
TRBV9	TRBD2	-	TRBJ2-3	15	TGTGCCAGCAGCGTTAGCGGGAGTGTCGCAGATACGCAGTATTTT	CASSVSGSVADTQYF
TRBV6-4	-	-	TRBJ1-4	15	TGTGCCAGCATTCCAAGTCCAGGGAGGGGCGAAAAACTGTTTTTT	CASIPSPGRGEKLFF
TRBV7-2	-	-	TRBJ1-5	14	TGTGCCAGCAGCTTAAAACGGCAGAATCAGCCCCAGCATTTT	CASSLKRQNQPQHF
TRBV5-1	TRBD1	-	TRBJ2-2	15	TGCGCCAGCAGCCCGGACAGGAGCCTCACCGGGGAGCTGTTTTTT	CASSPDRSLTGELFF
TRBV28	-	-	TRBJ2-3	15	TGTGCCAGCAGTTTGTCCGGAGCGGAGGGAGATACGCAGTATTTT	CASSLSGAEGDTQYF
TRBV18	-	-	TRBJ1-4	14	TGTGCCAGCTCACCCTTCACATCAAATGAAAAACTGTTTTTT	CASSPFTSNEKLFF
TRBV6-5	-	-	TRBJ2-3	16	TGTGCCAGCAGTTACTCGAACGAAGCGGGCGCAGATACGCAGTATTTT	CASSYSNEAGADTQYF
TRBV28	-	-	TRBJ2-4	16	TGTGCCAGCAGTTTAAGCGGGCTGGGCAGGGGGGTCATTCAGTACTTC	CASSLSGLGRGVIQYF
TRBV9	TRBD1	-	TRBJ2-2	15	TGTGCCAGCAGCGGACAGGGGAGCAACACCGGGGAGCTGTTTTTT	CASSGQGSNTGELFF
TRBV28	TRBD2	-	TRBJ2-7	17	TGTGCCAGCAGTTTAGGGACTAGCGGGCCAAGCTCCTACGAGCAGTACTTC	CASSLGTSGPSSYEQYF
TRBV15	-	-	TRBJ1-2	14	TGTGCCACCACGGGGGGGCCGCATTCCTATGGCTACACCTTC	CATTGGPHSYGYTF
TRBV9	TRBD2	-	TRBJ2-1	16	TGTGCCAGCAGCGCCTCTAGCGGGAGGGCTTACAATGAGCAGTTCTTC	CASSASSGRAYNEQFF
TRBV5-1	-	-	TRBJ1-1	14	TGCGCCAGCTCGGTATGGGGGTGGAACACTGAAGCTTTCTTT	CASSVWGWNTEAFF
TRBV19	-	-	TRBJ2-1	13	TGTGCCAGTAGTATAGAGCCAGGGCTTGAGCAGTTCTTC	CASSIEPGLEQFF
TRBV18	TRBD2	-	TRBJ2-1	14	TGTGCCAGCTCTGGACTAGCGGGAGATAATGAGCAGTTCTTC	CASSGLAGDNEQFF
TRBV11-2	-	-	TRBJ1-3	15	TGTGCCAGCAACCAGGGACGAAGCTCTGGAAACACCATATATTTT	CASNQGRSSGNTIYF
TRBV7-3	-	-	TRBJ1-2	13	TGTGCCAGCAGCCCTGGATGGGGGAACGGCTACACCTTC	CASSPGWGNGYTF
TRBV11-3	-	-	TRBJ2-1	16	TGTGCCAGCAGCGGGGATGGGACGCTCGGACGCAATGAGCAGTTCTTC	CASSGDGTLGRNEQFF
TRBV7-8	TRBD2	-	TRBJ2-5	18	TGTGCCAGCAGCTTAGCTATTTTAGCGGGTCCCCGGACGAAGACCCAGTACTTC	CASSLAILAGPRTKTQYF
TRBV6-1	-	-	TRBJ2-7	16	TGTGCCAGCAGAGAATTGAGTGGCGGACCTGTCTACGAGCAGTACTTC	CASRELSGGPVYEQYF
TRBV18	TRBD2	-	TRBJ2-5	14	TGTGCCAGCTCACTACTAGCGGGAGAAGAGACCCAGTACTTC	CASSLLAGEETQYF
TRBV6-5	TRBD1	-	TRBJ2-5	14	TGTGCCAGCACCACGCGCAGGGGGCCGGAGACCCAGTACTTC	CASTTRRGPETQYF
TRBV7-9	TRBD1	-	TRBJ2-7	16	TGTGCCAGCAGCTTAACGTCCGGGACAGCCCTGGGAGAGCAGTACTTC	CASSLTSGTALGEQYF
TRBV5-6	-	-	TRBJ2-5	15	TGTGCCAGCAGCTTGTCCACCATTGGCGGGGAGACCCAGTACTTC	CASSLSTIGGETQYF
TRBV4-3	-	once	TRBJ1-1	14	TGCGCCAGCAGCCCGGACCGTCTGAACACTGAAGCTTTCTTT	CASSPDRLNTEAFF
TRBV30	TRBD2	once	TRBJ2-1	16	TGTGCCTCTTCCGGGACTAGCGGGAGACCGTACAATGAGCAGTTCTTC	CASSGTSGRPYNEQFF
TRBV5-1	-	-	TRBJ2-7	15	TGCGCCAGCGCGCTCGCGCCGGGACATCCCTACGAGCAGTACTTC	CASALAPGHPYEQYF
TRBV7-8	TRBD1	-	TRBJ2-7	16	TGTGCCAGCAGCTTATCCGGGACAGGGACCTCCTACGAGCAGTACTTC	CASSLSGTGTSYEQYF
TRBV5-6	TRBD1	-	TRBJ1-6	15	TGTGCCAGCAGCTTCCGACAGGGAGGGAAATCACCCCTCCACTTT	CASSFRQGGKSPLHF
TRBV27	TRBD2	-	TRBJ2-7	16	TGTGCCAGCAGTTTATATGCTAGCGGGAGCTCCTACGAGCAGTACTTC	CASSLYASGSSYEQYF
TRBV11-2	-	-	TRBJ1-2	15	TGTGCCAGCAGCTCGATCGTCAGGGGCGGGAATGGCTACACCTTC	CASSSIVRGGNGYTF
TRBV11-2	TRBD1	-	TRBJ1-6	13	TGTGCCAGCAGCGCTACAGGGGACTCACCCCTCCACTTT	CASSATGDSPLHF
TRBV27	TRBD2	-	TRBJ2-7	18	TGTGCCAGCAGTTTATGGGGCCCGGCTAGCGGTTCCTCCTACGAGCAGTACTTC	CASSLWGPASGSSYEQYF
TRBV7-9	TRBD1	-	TRBJ1-4	14	TGTGCCAGCAGCCCGGACAGGGGCGATGAAAAACTGTTTTTT	CASSPDRGDEKLFF